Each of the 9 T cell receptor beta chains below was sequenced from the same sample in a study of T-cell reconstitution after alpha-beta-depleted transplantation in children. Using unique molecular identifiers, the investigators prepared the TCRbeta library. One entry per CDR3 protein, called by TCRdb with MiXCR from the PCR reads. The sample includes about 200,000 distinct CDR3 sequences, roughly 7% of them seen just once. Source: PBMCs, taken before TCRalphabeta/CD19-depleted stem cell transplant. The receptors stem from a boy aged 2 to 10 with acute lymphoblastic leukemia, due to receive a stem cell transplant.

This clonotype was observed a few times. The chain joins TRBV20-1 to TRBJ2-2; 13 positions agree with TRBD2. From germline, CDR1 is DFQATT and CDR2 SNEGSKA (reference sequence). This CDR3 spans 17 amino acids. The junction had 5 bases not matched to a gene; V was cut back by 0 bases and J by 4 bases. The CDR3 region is CSARDRRTSGSTGELFF. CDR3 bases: TGCAGTGCTAGAGATAGAAGGACTAGCGGGAGCACCGGGGAGCTGTTTTTT.

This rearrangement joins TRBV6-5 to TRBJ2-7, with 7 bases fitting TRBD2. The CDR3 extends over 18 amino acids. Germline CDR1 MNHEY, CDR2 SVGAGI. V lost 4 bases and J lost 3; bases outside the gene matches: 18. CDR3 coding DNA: TGTGCCAGCAGTTTCGTCGGGGGGATGGGCAGGGCTTACTACGAGCAGTACTTC. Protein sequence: CASSFVGGMGRAYYEQYF.

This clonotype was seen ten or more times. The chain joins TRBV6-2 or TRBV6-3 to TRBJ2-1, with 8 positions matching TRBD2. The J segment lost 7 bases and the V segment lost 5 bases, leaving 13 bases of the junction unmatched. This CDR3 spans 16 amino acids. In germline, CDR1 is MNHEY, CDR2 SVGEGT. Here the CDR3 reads CASSTLALAGTNEQFF. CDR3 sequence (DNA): TGTGCCAGCAGTACCCTCGCATTAGCGGGAACGAATGAGCAGTTCTTC.

The CDR3 nucleotides are TGTGCCAGCAGTTTCGGGTTTACCACTGAAGCTTTCTTT. This encodes CASSFGFTTEAFF. The V gene is TRBV27, the J gene TRBJ1-1; D gene ambiguous. CDR3 size: 13 residues. The germline V gene encodes CDR1 MNHEY and CDR2 SMNVEV (reference sequence). Trimming removed 3 bases from V and 4 bases from J, with 9 bases in between.

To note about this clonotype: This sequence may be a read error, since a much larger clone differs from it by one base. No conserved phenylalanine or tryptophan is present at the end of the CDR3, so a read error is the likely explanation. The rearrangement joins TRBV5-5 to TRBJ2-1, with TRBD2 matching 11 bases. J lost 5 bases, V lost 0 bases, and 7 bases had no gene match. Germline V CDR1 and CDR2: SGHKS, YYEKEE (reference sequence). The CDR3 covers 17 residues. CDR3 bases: TGTGCCAGCAGCTTGGAGTACCCGGGACTAGCGGACAATGAGCAGTTCCTC. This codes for CASSLEYPGLADNEQFL.

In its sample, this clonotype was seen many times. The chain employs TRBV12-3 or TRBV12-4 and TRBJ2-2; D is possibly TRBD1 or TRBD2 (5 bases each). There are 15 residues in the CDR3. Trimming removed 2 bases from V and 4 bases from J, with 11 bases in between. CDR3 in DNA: TGTGCCAGCAGTTTATTCGGGACCATCACCGGGGAGCTGTTTTTT. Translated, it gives CASSLFGTITGELFF.

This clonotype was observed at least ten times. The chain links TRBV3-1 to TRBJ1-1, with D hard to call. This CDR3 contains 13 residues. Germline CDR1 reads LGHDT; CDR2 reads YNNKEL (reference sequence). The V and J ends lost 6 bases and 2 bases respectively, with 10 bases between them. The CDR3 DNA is TGTGCCAGCAGTACTAACAGTAACACTGAAGCTTTCTTT. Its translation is CASSTNSNTEAFF.

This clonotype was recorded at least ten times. DNA for the CDR3: TGTGCCAGCAGCTTGAGGGAAGGCCCACAAGAGACCCAGTACTTC. Residues: CASSLREGPQETQYF. The chain combines TRBV7-9 with TRBJ2-5; perhaps TRBD2 as D (5 bases). Germline CDR1 SEHNR, CDR2 FQNEAQ (reference sequence). The CDR3 length is 15 residues. V shed 3 bases and J shed 2 bases, with 13 bases lying between them. Together with reference TRBV7-9 and TRBJ2-5, the CDR3 gives the full variable domain: DTGVSQNPRHKITKRGQNVTFRCDPISEHNRLYWYRQTLGQGPEFLTYFQNEAQLEKSRLLSDRFSAERPKGSFSTLEIQRTEQGDSAMYLCASSLREGPQETQYFGPGTRLLVL.

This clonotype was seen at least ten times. Here the CDR3 DNA reads TGCAGCCTGAGCGCTGGACAGGGGAACACTGAAGCTTTCTTT. It is translated as CSLSAGQGNTEAFF. The V and J genes are TRBV20-1 and TRBJ1-1; 8 bases agree with TRBD1. This CDR3 has 14 amino acids. Germline V gene sequence: CDR1 DFQATT, CDR2 SNEGSKA (reference sequence).